This T cell receptor (beta chain) comes out of a study of CD8 T cells in ankylosing spondylitis. CDR1 MNHNS and CDR2 SASEGT come from the germline V gene. CDR3 length: 14 amino acids. V lost 5 bases to trimming and J lost 4 bases, with 14 bases between them. MiXCR was run by TCRdb on the 5' RACE reads, yielding one entry per CDR3 protein. The sample includes 85,000 to 90,000 distinct CDR3 sequences, around 30% of them seen just once. The chain couples TRBV6-1 to TRBJ1-2, with D possibly matching TRBD1 (5 bases). The origin of this receptor is a male donor with ankylosing spondylitis or in good health (not recorded which). Sequencing was performed on blood, either unsorted or a sorted T cell fraction (not recorded which). The CDR3 bases are TGTGCCAGCAGTCGTCAGGGTAACGGCTATGGCTACACCTTC. Residues: CASSRQGNGYGYTF.